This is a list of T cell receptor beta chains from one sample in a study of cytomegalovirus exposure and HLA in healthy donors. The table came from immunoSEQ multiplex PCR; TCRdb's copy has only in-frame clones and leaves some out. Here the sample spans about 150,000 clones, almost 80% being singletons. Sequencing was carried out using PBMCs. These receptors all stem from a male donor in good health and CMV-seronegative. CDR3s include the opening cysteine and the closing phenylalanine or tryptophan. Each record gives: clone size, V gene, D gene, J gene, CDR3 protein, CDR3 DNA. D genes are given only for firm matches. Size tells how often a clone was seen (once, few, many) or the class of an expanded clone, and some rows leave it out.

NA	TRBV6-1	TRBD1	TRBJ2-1	CASSEGGQFYEQFF	TGTGCCAGCAGTGAAGGGGGACAGTTCTATGAGCAGTTCTTC
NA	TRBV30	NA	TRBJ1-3	CAWSPGHSGNTIYF	TGTGCCTGGAGTCCGGGACACTCTGGAAACACCATATATTTT
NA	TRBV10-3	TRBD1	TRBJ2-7	CAISNLQGQGLDEQYF	TGTGCCATCAGTAACCTACAGGGACAGGGGCTGGACGAGCAGTACTTC
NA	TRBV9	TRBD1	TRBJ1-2	CASSSGQEWYGYTF	TGTGCCAGCAGCTCCGGACAGGAATGGTATGGCTACACCTTC
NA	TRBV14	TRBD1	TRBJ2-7	CASSQTGTGPPYEQYF	TGTGCCAGCAGCCAAACCGGGACAGGGCCCCCCTACGAGCAGTACTTC
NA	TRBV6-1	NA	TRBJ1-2	CASSRDGYTF	TGTGCCAGTTCGAGGGATGGCTACACCTTC
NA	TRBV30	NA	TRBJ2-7	CAWSDRDISYEQYF	TGTGCCTGGAGTGACCGGGACATCTCCTACGAGCAGTACTTC
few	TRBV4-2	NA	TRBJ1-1	CASSQMGTSTEAFF	TGTGCCAGCAGCCAAATGGGGACTTCAACTGAAGCTTTCTTT
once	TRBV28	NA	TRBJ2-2	CASSTFRGFSGELFF	TGTGCCAGCAGTACCTTCAGGGGTTTTAGCGGGGAGCTGTTTTTT
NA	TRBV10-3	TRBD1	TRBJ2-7	CAIGNRDRGLLGMGEQYF	TGTGCCATAGGGAACCGGGACAGGGGCCTACTGGGGATGGGCGAGCAGTACTTC
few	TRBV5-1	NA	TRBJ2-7	CASSLTPFYEQYF	TGCGCCAGCAGCTTAACACCATTCTACGAGCAGTACTTC
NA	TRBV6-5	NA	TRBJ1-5	CASSPFGGDGQPQHF	TGTGCCAGCAGCCCCTTCGGGGGGGACGGTCAGCCCCAGCATTTT
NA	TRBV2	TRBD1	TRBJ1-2	CASIGQGAGGYTF	TGTGCCAGCATTGGGCAGGGGGCTGGTGGCTACACCTTC
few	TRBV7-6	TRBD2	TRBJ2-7	CASSPRARTSGSYEQYF	TGTGCCAGCAGCCCCCGCGCCCGGACTAGCGGATCCTACGAGCAGTACTTC
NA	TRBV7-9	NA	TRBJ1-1	CASSEEDGGLDTEAFF	TGTGCCAGCAGCGAAGAGGACGGGGGGTTGGACACTGAAGCTTTCTTT
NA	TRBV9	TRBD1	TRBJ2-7	CASSVSARPTGGHEQYF	TGTGCCAGCAGCGTCTCCGCTCGCCCGACAGGGGGCCACGAGCAGTACTTC
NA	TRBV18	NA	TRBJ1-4	CASSRVQGGDEKLFF	TGTGCCAGCTCACGGGTCCAGGGAGGGGATGAAAAACTGTTTTTT
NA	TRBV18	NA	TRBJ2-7	CASSPDGETYEQYF	TGTGCCAGCTCACCAGATGGGGAGACCTACGAGCAGTACTTC
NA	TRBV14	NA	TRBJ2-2	CASSPYQGGELFF	TGTGCCAGCAGCCCGTATCAGGGCGGGGAGCTGTTTTTT
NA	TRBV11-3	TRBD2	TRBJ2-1	CASSTRTSGGGEQFF	TGTGCCAGCAGCACCCGGACTAGCGGCGGTGGGGAGCAGTTCTTC
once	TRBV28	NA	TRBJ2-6	CASSPGQSLAGANVLTF	TGTGCCAGCAGTCCCGGACAGAGTCTAGCTGGGGCCAACGTCCTGACTTTC
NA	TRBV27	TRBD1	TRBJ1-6	CASSLFWTGGSYNSPLHF	TGTGCCAGCAGTTTATTTTGGACAGGGGGCTCCTATAATTCACCCCTCCACTTT
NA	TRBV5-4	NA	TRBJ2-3	CASSRDGSSTDTQYF	TGTGCCAGCAGCCGTGACGGGTCTAGCACAGATACGCAGTATTTT
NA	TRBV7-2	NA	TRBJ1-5	CASSARGNQPQHF	TGTGCCAGCAGCGCTCGGGGCAATCAGCCCCAGCATTTT
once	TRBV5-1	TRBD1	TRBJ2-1	CASSPGDRGSNEQFF	TGCGCCAGCAGCCCAGGGGACAGGGGGTCCAATGAGCAGTTCTTC
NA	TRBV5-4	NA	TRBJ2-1	CASSLGPPYEQFF	TGTGCCAGCAGCTTGGGGCCCCCGTATGAGCAGTTCTTC
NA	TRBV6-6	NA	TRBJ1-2	CASTSDSNYGYTF	TGTGCCAGCACCTCGGACAGCAACTATGGCTACACCTTC
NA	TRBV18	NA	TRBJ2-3	CASSPLADSFVTDTQYF	TGTGCCAGCTCACCACTAGCGGACTCATTTGTCACAGATACGCAGTATTTT
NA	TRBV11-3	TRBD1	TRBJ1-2	CASSSRDRGNGYTF	TGTGCCAGCAGCTCCAGGGACAGGGGGAATGGCTACACCTTC
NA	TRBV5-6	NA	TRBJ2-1	CASRRGTDEQFF	TGTGCCAGCAGACGCGGGACAGACGAGCAGTTCTTC
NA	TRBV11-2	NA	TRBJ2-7	CASSHTTGLAYEQYF	TGTGCCAGCAGCCACACGACAGGCCTTGCCTACGAGCAGTACTTC
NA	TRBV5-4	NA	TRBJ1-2	CASSLDGQGNDGYTF	TGTGCCAGCAGCTTGGATGGGCAGGGGAACGATGGCTACACCTTC
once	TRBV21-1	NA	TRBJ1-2	CASSKAHRGDGYTF	TGTGCCAGCAGCAAAGCGCACAGGGGGGATGGCTACACCTTC
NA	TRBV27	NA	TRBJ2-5	CASSLDPGGETQYF	TGTGCCAGCAGTTTAGATCCCGGGGGAGAGACCCAGTACTTC
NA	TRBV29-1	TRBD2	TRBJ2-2	CSVWGLATLHTGELFF	TGCAGCGTTTGGGGACTAGCGACCCTTCACACCGGGGAGCTGTTTTTT
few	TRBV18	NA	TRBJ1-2	CASSPLGGPRGYTF	TGTGCCAGCTCACCACTGGGCGGGCCTCGTGGCTACACCTTC
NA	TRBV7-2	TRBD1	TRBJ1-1	CASSFGTGGVGTEAFF	TGTGCCAGCAGCTTCGGGACAGGGGGCGTCGGCACTGAAGCTTTCTTT
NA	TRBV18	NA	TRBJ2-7	CASSHNRDHEQYF	TGTGCCAGCTCCCATAACAGGGACCACGAGCAGTACTTC
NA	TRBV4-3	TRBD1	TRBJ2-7	CASSHGQGLEQYF	TGCGCCAGCAGCCATGGACAGGGGCTCGAGCAGTACTTC
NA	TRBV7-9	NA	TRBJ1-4	CASSPRGGIKVEKLFF	TGTGCCAGCAGCCCCCGTGGAGGGATCAAGGTTGAAAAACTGTTTTTT